This TCR beta chain is drawn from a study of cytomegalovirus exposure and HLA in healthy donors. General study findings and limits: Prior analysis indicated that the majority of TCR beta V segments exhibited productivity approximately 90% or approximately 30% of the time. Exclusion applied to some V segments, including TRBV6-2 and TRBV6-3, as they were indistinguishable. For most subjects, TCR beta sequences were reported to predict HLA-A and HLA-B alleles with accuracy.

The PCR ran on 60 Vbeta and 13 Jbeta primers. TCRdb's table, derived via immunoSEQ multiplex PCR, lists solely in-frame clones and lacks some. The table shows roughly 130,000 clones, with 80% occurring only once. V lost 3 bases and J 2 bases, leaving 7 bases between the germline ends. The CDR3 runs to 13 residues. The germline V gene has CDR1 MDHEN and CDR2 SYDVKM. Turning to this clone: Antigen specificity is unknown.

This sequence joins TRBV28 and TRBJ1-2; the D is unclear. This clonotype was obtained from a man in his thirties or forties in good health and CMV-seronegative. Sequences were obtained from PBMCs. CDR3 amino acids: CASSLTGNYGYTF. For the CDR3, the DNA is TGTGCCAGCAGTTTGACGGGGAACTATGGCTACACCTTC.